The 9 T cell receptor beta chains below all came from one sample that was sequenced in a study of T cell changes during pregnancy in multiple sclerosis. Profiled with immunoSEQ multiplex PCR; TCRdb holds only in-frame clones, not every one. Among about 84,000 clones listed, over 85% were seen once. This sample comprised peripheral blood, obtained in the second trimester of pregnancy. The receptors were sampled from a female donor in good health, enrolled as a control in a pregnancy study.

This sequence joins TRBV5-1 and TRBJ2-2; D is perhaps TRBD2 (6 bases). Germline V gene data show CDR1 as SGHRS and CDR2 as YFSETQ. V lost 4 bases and J 0 bases, leaving 13 bases between the germline ends. The CDR3 consists of 16 residues. Here the CDR3 DNA reads TGCGCCAGCAGCCCGACCGGGACTTCGAACACCGGGGAGCTGTTTTTT. Its translation: CASSPTGTSNTGELFF.

This sequence joins TRBV6-5 and TRBJ1-4; possible D gene TRBD1, 6 bases. Germline CDR1 is MNHEY and CDR2 is SVGAGI. The V end lost 5 bases, the J end lost 8 bases, and 15 bases lay between the germline ends. This CDR3 is 14 amino acids long. The CDR3 DNA reads as TGTGCCAGCAGTACTCGACAGGTACAAGAAAAACTGTTTTTT. The encoded protein is CASSTRQVQEKLFF.

The V and J genes are TRBV5-6 and TRBJ1-5, with TRBD1 as a possible D gene (6 bases). CDR3 length: 14 amino acids. Germline V gives CDR1 SGHDT, CDR2 YYEEEE. V lost 0 bases, J lost 5 bases, and 9 bases lay in between. The CDR3 sequence is CASSLARGHQPQHF. CDR3 coding DNA: TGTGCCAGCAGCTTGGCCAGGGGCCATCAGCCCCAGCATTTT.

This chain connects TRBV28 to TRBJ2-2; D perhaps matches TRBD2 (6 bases). Germline CDR1 reads MDHEN; CDR2 reads SYDVKM. Trimming removed 3 bases from V and 7 bases from J, with 15 bases in between. This CDR3 has 15 residues. CDR3: CASSFPGGSGGELFF. The DNA of the CDR3 is TGTGCCAGCAGTTTCCCCGGGGGTAGTGGCGGGGAGCTGTTTTTT.

The chain links TRBV6-1 to TRBJ2-5; D is perhaps TRBD1 (6 bases). Germline V gene data show CDR1 as MNHNS and CDR2 as SASEGT. Between the trimmed V and J ends, which lost 5 bases and 0 bases, there was a span of 13 bases. The CDR3 contains 15 residues. The CDR3 region has the DNA TGTGCCAGCAGTATCCGCCAGGGGAACCAAGAGACCCAGTACTTC. This codes for CASSIRQGNQETQYF.

The chain combines TRBV4-1 with TRBJ2-1; 13 bases are a match to TRBD2. This CDR3 is 17 amino acids long. The trim removed 4 bases at V and 4 bases at J, leaving 7 bases unmatched. CDR1 and CDR2 (germline): MGHRA, YSYEKL. The CDR3 loop reads CASSPRTSGGPYNEQFF. In nucleotides, the CDR3 is TGCGCCAGCAGCCCTCGGACTAGCGGGGGTCCTTACAATGAGCAGTTCTTC.

The V call is TRBV2, the J call TRBJ1-1; 11 nucleotides line up with TRBD1. CDR1 SNHLY and CDR2 FYNNEI come from the germline V gene. V trimming: 4 bases; J trimming: 7 bases; junction bases outside the gene matches: 5. This CDR3 is 14 amino acids long. The CDR3 reads CASSGSGQGGEAFF. The CDR3 nucleotides read TGTGCCAGCAGTGGTTCGGGACAGGGGGGTGAAGCTTTCTTT. Combining the CDR3 with reference TRBV2 and TRBJ1-1 gives the whole variable domain EPEVTQTPSHQVTQMGQEVILRCVPISNHLYFYWYRQILGQKVEFLVSFYNNEISEKSEIFDDQFSVERPDGSNFTLKIRSTKLEDSAMYFCASSGSGQGGEAFFGQGTRLTVV.

V is TRBV5-1 and J is TRBJ2-3; 8 bases align to TRBD1. V was clipped by 0 bases and J by 1 base; unmatched bases: 4. Germline loops: CDR1 SGHRS, CDR2 YFSETQ. This CDR3 is 16 amino acids long. CDR3 bases: TGCGCCAGCAGCTTGGATCAGGGGGCGGGCACAGATACGCAGTATTTT. Amino acids: CASSLDQGAGTDTQYF.

CDR3 DNA: TGTGCCAGCAGCCAGGGGGATACGCAGTATTTT. It is translated as CASSQGDTQYF. V gene TRBV11-3 combines with J gene TRBJ2-3, with D possibly being TRBD1 (6 bases). The germline V gene has CDR1 SGHNT and CDR2 YENEEA. V lost 5 bases and J lost 6, with 6 bases in between. The CDR3 runs 11 residues. The whole variable domain, filled in from reference TRBV11-3 and TRBJ2-3, reads EAGVVQSPRYKIIEKKQPVAFWCNPISGHNTLYWYLQNLGQGPELLIRYENEEAVDDSQLPKDRFSAERLKGVDSTLKIQPAELGDSAVYLCASSQGDTQYFGPGTRLTVL.